These T cell receptor beta chains were read from a single sample in a study of T-cell memory formation after mild COVID-19. TCRdb re-derived calls from the 5' RACE reads in MiXCR, one entry per CDR3 protein. The table lists 170,000 or so distinct CDR3 sequences, about a fifth of them singletons. The sample was PBMCs or a T cell subset sorted from them (not recorded which). These receptors originate from an adult woman who had mild COVID-19 (a few samples of this study predate the infection). Cell type and time point are not known. Each CDR3 is given with its conserved first and last residue. Clone size is stated in some rows and not others, as once, few, many or a class when expanded.

v_gene	abundance	CDR3aa
TRBV7-9	NA	CASSLVGLRKGTYEQYF
TRBV7-9	NA	CASSPDSYSPYEQYF
TRBV5-6	few	CASSLAVGYGYGYTF
TRBV24-1	NA	CATSDWTSGRRETQYF
TRBV5-1	few	CASSRDNTLQVGLYNEQFF
TRBV23-1	NA	CASRVNRGFEDEQFF
TRBV12-3/TRBV12-4	few	CASSPDYFTKDTQYF
TRBV10-3	few	CAISEPWAESTDTQYF
TRBV10-3	NA	CAISLGGGYNEQFF
TRBV7-9	NA	CASSDVRTGLNQPQHF
TRBV9	few	CASSVGQAGEQYF
TRBV29-1	NA	CSAVLGVTEAFF
TRBV10-2	NA	CASSPDKGRGNQPQHF
TRBV5-6	many	CASSLAGTAYEQYF
TRBV2	few	CASSEVDSGPDTQYF
TRBV7-9	few	CASSFLSDTEAFF
TRBV2	few	CASSDIEGADKNIQYF
TRBV6-1	few	CASSEWDTRGTEAFF
TRBV7-9	NA	CASSQDVSTDTQYF
TRBV19	many	CASSSGSRDEQYF
TRBV20-1	NA	CSARVGYEQYF
TRBV13	few	CASSFGTGHYEQYF
TRBV6-2/TRBV6-3	few	CASSYTLLAGGPYNEQFF
TRBV7-9	NA	CASSFSDRGRPQHF
TRBV9	NA	CASSVATRGDTQYF
TRBV5-1	many	CASRQGGENQPQHF
TRBV27	once	CASSLSVGTMNTEAFF
TRBV4-1	few	CASSQDDRGIYEQYF
TRBV20-1	NA	CSARGRARYEQYF
TRBV12-3/TRBV12-4	few	CASSSLLGITAEAFF
TRBV7-9	NA	CASRPGLAGVYTGELFF
TRBV6-4	NA	CASSEKSTATQFF
TRBV4-1	NA	CASSSRDRVEPYEQYF
TRBV6-6	NA	CASTDVSQGAPRTRAFF
TRBV5-1	NA	CASSFRDPGRLTDTQYF
TRBV7-3	few	CASSLTQGASGANVLTF
TRBV4-1	few	CASSQAEQYFGHLYF
TRBV20-1	NA	CSASGEGQISYEQYF
TRBV20-1	few	CSARAGSYYEQYF
TRBV9	few	CASSVETGSFPGHEQFF
TRBV6-2/TRBV6-3	few	CASSRGTDFNGYTF
TRBV4-1	NA	CASSQLGTSGIYEQYF
TRBV20-1	NA	CSARFGTSYEQYF
TRBV21-1	few	CASRLQGPLGTNEKLFF